In this sample, the clone carrying this TCR beta chain turned up once. The record originates from a study of blood T cell repertoires in COVID-19. Across the whole study: Samples taken during acute and convalescent COVID-19 were collected in the United States, Italy and Spain. Sample material is recorded as cDNA or gDNA derived from T cells, B-cell-depleted T cells, or PBMCs.

Authors' data handling: Using reference gene primer amplification, nucleated cell counts were estimated. This table comes from immunoSEQ multiplex PCR, and its TCRdb copy is limited to in-frame clones, with some not included. V and J calls plus clone size are reproduced from that table; the DNA served to infer D and trimming. This table has about 170,000 clones, 86% appearing once. CDR3 length equals 19 residues. Germline CDR1 reads SGHRS; CDR2 reads YFSETQ. The trim removed 0 bases at V and 0 bases at J, leaving 11 bases unmatched. The rearrangement joins TRBV5-1 to TRBJ2-3; 9 bases are a match to TRBD2. What was sequenced was peripheral blood. The TCR comes from a woman aged 80 or older in a cohort sampled during active or convalescent COVID-19. The CDR3 loop is CASSLGPSGIWGSTDTQYF. The DNA of the CDR3 is TGCGCCAGCAGCTTGGGGCCTAGCGGGATCTGGGGTAGCACAGATACGCAGTATTTT.